The 2 T cell receptor beta chains in this list originate from one sample, sequenced in a study of regulatory T cells in long-lasting Graves disease. In building TCR beta libraries, iRepertoire HTBI primers were used together with Arm-PCR of CDR3 regions. From the multiplex PCR reads, TCRdb called clonotypes with MiXCR, one entry per CDR3 protein. The table has under 300,000 distinct CDR3 sequences, 18% seen once. Time point: newly diagnosed GD, antithyroid drugs for less than 3 months. The TCR library was prepared using RNA isolated from PBMCs. The sample was peripheral blood mononuclear cells (PBMCs), taken at new diagnosis, from a patient treated with antithyroid drugs. The receptors here all came from a female donor with Graves disease.

With respect to this clonotype: Its ends do not fully match the called genes, so a read error is possible. V gene TRBV6-2 or TRBV6-3 combines with J gene TRBJ2-5; the D gene could be TRBD1 or TRBD2 (5 bases each). The CDR3 runs 15 residues. Germline V CDR1 and CDR2: MNHEY, SVGEGT. The CDR3 sequence: CASSPPGTSLETRYF. In DNA form, the CDR3 reads TGTGCCAGCAGCCCCCCCGGGACCAGCTTGGAGACCCGGTACTTC.

This clonotype was seen only a few times. A read error may be the cause here, since a much bigger clone is one base away. The chain joins TRBV28 to TRBJ1-5; D call uncertain. Trimming removed 7 bases at V and 0 bases at J, with 13 bases between. The CDR3 spans 15 residues. Germline V gene data show CDR1 as MDHEN and CDR2 as SYDVKM. For the CDR3, the DNA is TGTGCCAGCAACGGTGGGCGTCGTAGCAATCAGCCCCAGCATTTT. Translation gives CASNGGRRSNQPQHF.